The TCR beta chain described here comes from a study of blood T cell repertoires in COVID-19. Those enrolled in Seattle joined during active infection and were followed longitudinally afterward. The CDR3 is made up of 12 amino acids. Germline CDR1 is MNHNY and CDR2 is SVGAGI (reference sequence). V was cut by 8 bases and J by 4 bases, with 11 bases left in between. Original processing notes: Counts of nucleated cells, estimated from reference gene primer amplification, were obtained. The data were produced by immunoSEQ multiplex PCR, yet TCRdb's version contains in-frame clones alone and is incomplete. D and trimming were read from the DNA, whereas the V and J calls and clone size are those reported in that table. The table shows roughly 100,000 clones, with roughly 90% occurring only once. This clone has more than one count but fewer than ten.

The J gene is TRBJ1-2, the V gene TRBV6-6, with D possibly TRBD1 on 5 matching bases. Sequencing used peripheral blood. The origin of this receptor is a human donor with COVID-19, enrolled during active disease. The donor label of this sample is uncertain. CDR3 coding DNA: TGTGCCAGCGGGCAGGGCCTCTATGGCTACACCTTC. As protein: CASGQGLYGYTF.